These 17 T cell receptor beta chains came from one sample sequenced in a study of cytomegalovirus exposure and HLA in healthy donors (dated by TCRdb to 2016 to 2017). Receptor amplification or capture employed the immunoSEQ multiplex PCR assay. A mixture of 60 forward primers for TCR Vbeta segments and 13 reverse primers for TCR Jbeta segments was used in the multiplex PCR. TCRdb retrieved this table from immuneACCESS and kept in-frame rearrangements only. Not all clones are present; in checked studies, unresolved V genes account for under half, and no reason is known for the remainder. This sample lists over 150,000 clones; roughly 77% were detected once. The top ten hold roughly 2.8% of the sample. The sequencing sample was made of PBMCs. The receptor source for this set is a woman in her thirties or forties in good health and CMV-seropositive.

V usage is TRBV6-6 and J usage is TRBJ1-2; 10 bases match TRBD1. The junction had 4 bases not matched to a gene; V was cut back by 6 bases and J by 6 bases. The CDR3 runs 13 residues. Germline lookup yields CDR1 MNHNY and CDR2 SVGAGI (reference sequence). The CDR3 loop is CASSRTGGDGYTF. DNA of the CDR3: TGTGCCAGCAGCCGGACAGGGGGGGATGGCTACACCTTC.

The CDR3 region is CASSGDRGREQYF. In DNA, the CDR3 is TGTGCCAGCAGCGGCGACAGGGGGCGTGAGCAGTACTTC. The chain has TRBV9 and TRBJ2-7; 10 bases line up with TRBD1. Germline V gene data show CDR1 as SGDLS and CDR2 as YYNGEE. CDR3 length: 13 residues. V gave up 3 bases and J gave up 7 bases; unmatched junction bases: 4. Full variable domain (outside the CDR3, taken from reference TRBV9 and TRBJ2-7): DSGVTQTPKHLITATGQRVTLRCSPRSGDLSVYWYQQSLDQGLQFLIQYYNGEERAKGNILERFSAQQFPDLHSELNLSSLELGDSALYFCASSGDRGREQYFGPGTRLTVT.

The gene calls are TRBV7-7 and TRBJ2-3, with D unclear. Trimming pared 4 bases from V and 2 bases from J, leaving 13 bases between. Germline CDR1 SSHAT, CDR2 FNYEAQ (reference sequence). This CDR3 spans 15 amino acids. The CDR3 spells CASSSLGLLTDTQYF. In nucleotides, the CDR3 is TGTGCCAGCAGCTCCCTAGGCTTACTCACAGATACGCAGTATTTT.

The chain uses TRBV7-2 and TRBJ2-3; D might be TRBD2 (5 bases). There are 14 residues in the CDR3. Germline V lookup: CDR1 SGHTA, CDR2 FQGNSA. V lost 1 base and J lost 8, with 13 bases in between. The CDR3 DNA follows: TGTGCCAGCAGCTTAGAGCTCGGAGGATTTACGCAGTATTTT. Protein: CASSLELGGFTQYF.

The chain employs TRBV7-2 and TRBJ2-7, with 8 positions matching TRBD1. Trimming removed 4 bases from V and 2 bases from J; junction bases left unmatched: 7. This CDR3 is built from 15 residues. The germline gives CDR1 SGHTA, CDR2 FQGNSA. CDR3 bases: TGTGCCAGCAGCTCGACAGGGGTCGGTCCCTACGAGCAGTACTTC. Translated: CASSSTGVGPYEQYF.

The chain employs TRBV27 and TRBJ2-7, with TRBD2 identical over 12 bases. Unmatched junction bases numbered 16, after V lost 5 bases and J lost 2 bases. CDR1 MNHEY and CDR2 SMNVEV come from the germline V gene (reference sequence). The CDR3 totals 19 residues. CDR3 loop: CASSPTGTSGWRDAYEQYF. The CDR3 DNA follows: TGTGCCAGCAGTCCAACGGGGACTAGCGGGTGGCGGGATGCCTACGAGCAGTACTTC.

The chain employs TRBV7-9 and TRBJ1-4; tentatively, D is TRBD1 (6 bases). Germline V gene lookup returns CDR1 SEHNR and CDR2 FQNEAQ (reference sequence). CDR3 length equals 17 residues. V dropped 6 bases and J dropped 2 bases, with 19 bases sitting between them. For the CDR3, the DNA is TGTGCCAGCAGATTCCCCTACTCAGGGGTTACTAATGAAAAACTGTTTTTT. It yields the protein CASRFPYSGVTNEKLFF.

The rearrangement uses TRBV18 and TRBJ2-3; maybe TRBD2 (5 bases). The CDR3 loop spans 16 amino acids. Germline V gene lookup returns CDR1 KGHSH and CDR2 LQKENI. V lost 2 bases and J lost 6, with 18 bases in between. DNA for the CDR3: TGTGCCAGCTCACCATCCGGGCGGGCAGCACAGGATACGCAGTATTTT. As protein: CASSPSGRAAQDTQYF.

CDR3 sequence reads: CASSYSPSGGTDTQYF. The CDR3 coding sequence is TGTGCCAGCAGTTACTCGCCTAGCGGGGGTACAGATACGCAGTATTTT. This chain connects TRBV6-5 to TRBJ2-3, with 10 positions matching TRBD2. CDR1 and CDR2 from the germline V gene are MNHEY and SVGAGI. CDR3 length equals 16 residues. Trimming cost V 0 bases and J 3 bases; bases outside gene matches: 3.

The chain combines TRBV30 with TRBJ2-4; TRBD2 matches 8 bases. Germline-derived CDR1 and CDR2 are GTSNPN and SVGIG (reference sequence). J was trimmed by 6 bases and V by 4 bases; bases with no gene match: 5. This CDR3 region has 13 residues. In DNA, the CDR3 is TGTGCCTGGATTCCGGGGGGGAGAAACATTCAGTACTTC. Encoded protein: CAWIPGGRNIQYF.

This clone was recorded a few times. This sequence joins TRBV19 and TRBJ2-7, with TRBD1 identical over 8 bases. The V gene's germline CDR1 is LNHDA and CDR2 SQIVND (reference sequence). V was pared by 5 bases and J by 3 bases, with 6 bases of the junction left unmatched. The CDR3 totals 14 residues. The chain's CDR3 is CASSFRDRRYEQYF. In DNA form, the CDR3 reads TGTGCCAGTAGTTTTCGGGACAGGCGCTACGAGCAGTACTTC. Full variable domain (missing parts from reference TRBV19 and TRBJ2-7): DGGITQSPKYLFRKEGQNVTLSCEQNLNHDAMYWYRQDPGQGLRLIYYSQIVNDFQKGDIAEGYSVSREKKESFPLTVTSAQKNPTAFYLCASSFRDRRYEQYFGPGTRLTVT.

The chain uses TRBV7-9 and TRBJ2-3, with 11 bases that match TRBD2. This CDR3 region has 17 residues. V lost 2 bases and J lost 2; bases outside the gene matches: 6. Per germline, CDR1 SEHNR and CDR2 FQNEAQ (reference sequence). The CDR3 region is CASSLPTSGDNTDTQYF. The CDR3 DNA reads as TGTGCCAGCAGCTTACCGACTAGCGGGGATAACACAGATACGCAGTATTTT.

The CDR3 loop is CASSPHQGEETQYF. The CDR3 coding sequence is TGCGCCAGCAGCCCTCATCAGGGGGAAGAGACCCAGTACTTC. This chain connects TRBV5-1 to TRBJ2-5, with 7 nucleotides matching TRBD1. The germline CDR1 and CDR2 sequences are SGHRS and YFSETQ. Trimming took 4 bases from V and 3 from J; bases not matched to a gene: 6. CDR3 length: 14 amino acids.

This clone was recorded once. The chain recombines TRBV28 with TRBJ1-1; 7 positions agree with TRBD1. Germline lookup yields CDR1 MDHEN and CDR2 SYDVKM. V lost 3 bases and J lost 3; bases outside the gene matches: 4. This CDR3 is built from 14 residues. This CDR3 is CASSFGQGDTEAFF. In DNA, the CDR3 is TGTGCCAGCAGTTTTGGGCAGGGGGACACTGAAGCTTTCTTT.

CDR3 DNA: TGCGCCAGCAGCTTTAACCTAGCGGGAGCTTCTGGGGCCAACGTCCTGACTTTC. Translating gives CASSFNLAGASGANVLTF. The chain is built from TRBV5-1 and TRBJ2-6, with 10 positions matching TRBD2. The CDR3 covers 18 residues. V shed 2 bases and J 1 base; nucleotides not matched to a gene: 6. Germline CDR1 SGHRS, CDR2 YFSETQ.

The V gene is TRBV19, the J gene TRBJ2-4, with a tentative D call TRBD2 (6 bases). V lost 1 base and J 0 bases, leaving 7 bases between the germline ends. The CDR3 extends over 15 amino acids. Germline V gives CDR1 LNHDA, CDR2 SQIVND (reference sequence). The CDR3 DNA follows: TGTGCCAGTAGTATAGGGGGGGTAGCCAAAAACATTCAGTACTTC. Residues: CASSIGGVAKNIQYF.

The rearrangement joins TRBV7-2 to TRBJ2-5; 12 nucleotides match TRBD2. This CDR3 is 16 amino acids long. Germline V gene lookup returns CDR1 SGHTA and CDR2 FQGNSA. V lost 0 bases, J lost 5 bases, and 4 bases stayed unmatched. The CDR3 DNA sequence: TGTGCCAGCAGCTTAGCCCTAGCGGGAGGGTCGGAGACCCAGTACTTC. It translates to CASSLALAGGSETQYF.